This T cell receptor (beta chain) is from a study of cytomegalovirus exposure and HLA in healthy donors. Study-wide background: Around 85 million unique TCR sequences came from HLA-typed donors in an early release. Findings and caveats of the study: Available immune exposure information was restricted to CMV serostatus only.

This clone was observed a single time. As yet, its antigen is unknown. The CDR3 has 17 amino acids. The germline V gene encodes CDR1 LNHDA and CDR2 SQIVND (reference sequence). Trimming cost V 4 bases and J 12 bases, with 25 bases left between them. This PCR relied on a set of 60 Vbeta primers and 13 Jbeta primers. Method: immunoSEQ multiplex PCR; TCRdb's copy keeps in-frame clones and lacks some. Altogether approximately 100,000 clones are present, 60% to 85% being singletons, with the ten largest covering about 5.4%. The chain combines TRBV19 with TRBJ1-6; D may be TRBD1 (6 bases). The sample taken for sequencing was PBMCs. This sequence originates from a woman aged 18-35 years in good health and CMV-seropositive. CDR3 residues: CASSTQQSTGREGPLHF. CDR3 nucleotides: TGTGCCAGTAGTACCCAACAAAGCACAGGGCGTGAAGGACCCCTCCACTTT. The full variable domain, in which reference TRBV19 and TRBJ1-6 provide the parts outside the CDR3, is DGGITQSPKYLFRKEGQNVTLSCEQNLNHDAMYWYRQDPGQGLRLIYYSQIVNDFQKGDIAEGYSVSREKKESFPLTVTSAQKNPTAFYLCASSTQQSTGREGPLHFGNGTRLTVT.